Included here is one T cell receptor (beta chain) sequence, with context. With V trimmed by 1 base and J by 4 bases, 4 bases remained unmatched. This CDR3 contains 14 residues. Germline lookup yields CDR1 LGHNA and CDR2 YSLEER. The data are from a study of blood T cell repertoires in COVID-19. Original analysis: Estimates of nucleated cell counts were drawn from the amplification of reference gene primers. Clones were sequenced by immunoSEQ multiplex PCR, and TCRdb holds only the in-frame ones, with some missing. V, J and clone size were drawn from that table, and D and trimming were deduced from the DNA. The sample contains about 400,000 clones, roughly 91% of which appear only once.

The receptor was isolated from a woman in her twenties or thirties who had recovered from COVID-19. The V gene is TRBV4-3, the J gene TRBJ2-7, with 7 bases fitting TRBD2. The specimen sequenced was PBMCs or T cells enriched from blood (not recorded which). CDR3 DNA sequence: TGCGCCAGCAGCCAAGGGATTAGCGGGTACGAGCAGTACTTC. Its protein is CASSQGISGYEQYF.